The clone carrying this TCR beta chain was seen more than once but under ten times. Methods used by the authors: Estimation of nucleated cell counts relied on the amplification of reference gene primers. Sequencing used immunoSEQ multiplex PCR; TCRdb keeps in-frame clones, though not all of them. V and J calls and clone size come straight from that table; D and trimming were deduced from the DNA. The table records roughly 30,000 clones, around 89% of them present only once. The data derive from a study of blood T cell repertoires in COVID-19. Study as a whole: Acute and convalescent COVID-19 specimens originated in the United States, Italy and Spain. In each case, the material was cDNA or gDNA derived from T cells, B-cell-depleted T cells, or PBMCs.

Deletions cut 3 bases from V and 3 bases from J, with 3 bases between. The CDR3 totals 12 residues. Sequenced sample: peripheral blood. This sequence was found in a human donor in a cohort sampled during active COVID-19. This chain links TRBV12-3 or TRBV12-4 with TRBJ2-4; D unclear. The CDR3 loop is CASSFGKNIQYF. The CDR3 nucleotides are TGTGCCAGCAGTTTCGGCAAAAACATTCAGTACTTC.